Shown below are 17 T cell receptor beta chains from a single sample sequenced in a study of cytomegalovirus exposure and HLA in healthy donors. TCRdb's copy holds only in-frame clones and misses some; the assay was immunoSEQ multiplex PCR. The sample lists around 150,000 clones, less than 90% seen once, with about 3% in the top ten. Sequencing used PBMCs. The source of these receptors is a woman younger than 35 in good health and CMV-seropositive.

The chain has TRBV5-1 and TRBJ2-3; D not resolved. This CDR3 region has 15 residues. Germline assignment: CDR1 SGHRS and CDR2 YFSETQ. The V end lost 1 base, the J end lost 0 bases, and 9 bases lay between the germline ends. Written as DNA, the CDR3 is TGCGCCAGCAGCTTGTCCTTCAGGAGCACAGATACGCAGTATTTT. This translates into CASSLSFRSTDTQYF. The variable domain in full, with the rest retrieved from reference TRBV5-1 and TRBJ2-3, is KAGVTQTPRYLIKTRGQQVTLSCSPISGHRSVSWYQQTPGQGLQFLFEYFSETQRNKGNFPGRFSGRQFSNSRSEMNVSTLELGDSALYLCASSLSFRSTDTQYFGPGTRLTVL.

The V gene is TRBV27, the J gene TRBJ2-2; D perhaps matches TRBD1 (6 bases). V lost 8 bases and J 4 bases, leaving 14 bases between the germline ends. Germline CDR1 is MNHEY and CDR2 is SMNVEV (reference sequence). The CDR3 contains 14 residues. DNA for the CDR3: TGTGCCAGCCAGGGGTTCGATGGCACCGGGGAGCTGTTTTTT. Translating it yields CASQGFDGTGELFF.

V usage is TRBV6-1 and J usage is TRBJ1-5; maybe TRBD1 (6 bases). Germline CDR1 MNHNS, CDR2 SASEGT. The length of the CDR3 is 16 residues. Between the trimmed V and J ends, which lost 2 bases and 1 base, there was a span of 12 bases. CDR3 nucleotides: TGTGCCAGCAGTGAATGGGGGCTAGGGAGCAATCAGCCCCAGCATTTT. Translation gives CASSEWGLGSNQPQHF.

The CDR3 loop is CAWSKGTSGTYNEQFF. The CDR3 DNA is TGTGCCTGGAGTAAGGGGACTAGCGGCACCTACAATGAGCAGTTCTTC. The chain has TRBV30 and TRBJ2-1, with TRBD2 identical over 11 bases. CDR1 and CDR2 from the germline V gene are GTSNPN and SVGIG (reference sequence). J lost 2 bases, V lost 2 bases, and 5 bases had no gene match. This CDR3 has 16 amino acids. The whole variable domain, remainder taken from reference TRBV30 and TRBJ2-1, is SQTIHQWPATLVQPVGSPLSLECTVEGTSNPNLYWYRQAAGRGLQLLFYSVGIGQISSEVPQNLSASRPQDRQFILSSKKLLLSDSGFYLCAWSKGTSGTYNEQFFGPGTRLTVL.

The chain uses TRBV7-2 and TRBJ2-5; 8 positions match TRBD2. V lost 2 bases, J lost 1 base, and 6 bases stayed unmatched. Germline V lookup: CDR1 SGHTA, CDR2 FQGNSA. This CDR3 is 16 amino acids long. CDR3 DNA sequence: TGTGCCAGCAGCTTACAGGCGGGAGGTTTCCAAGAGACCCAGTACTTC. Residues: CASSLQAGGFQETQYF.

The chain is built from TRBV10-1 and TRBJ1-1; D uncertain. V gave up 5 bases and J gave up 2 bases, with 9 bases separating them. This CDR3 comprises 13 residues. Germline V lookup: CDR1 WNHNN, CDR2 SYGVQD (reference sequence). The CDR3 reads CASSLGRNTEAFF. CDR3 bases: TGCGCCAGCAGTCTAGGAAGAAACACTGAAGCTTTCTTT.

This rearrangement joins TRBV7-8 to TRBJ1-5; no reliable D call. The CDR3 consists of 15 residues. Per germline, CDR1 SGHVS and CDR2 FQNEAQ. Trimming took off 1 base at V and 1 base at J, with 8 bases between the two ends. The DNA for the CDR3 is TGTGCCAGCAGCTTAGATAGTCCAAGCAATCAGCCCCAGCATTTT. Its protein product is CASSLDSPSNQPQHF.

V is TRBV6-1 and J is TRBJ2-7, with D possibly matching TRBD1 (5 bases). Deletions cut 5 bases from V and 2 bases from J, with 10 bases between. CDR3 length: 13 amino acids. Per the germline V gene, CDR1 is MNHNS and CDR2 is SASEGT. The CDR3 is CASSRQGPYEQYF. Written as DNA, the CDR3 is TGTGCCAGCAGTCGCCAGGGTCCCTACGAGCAGTACTTC.

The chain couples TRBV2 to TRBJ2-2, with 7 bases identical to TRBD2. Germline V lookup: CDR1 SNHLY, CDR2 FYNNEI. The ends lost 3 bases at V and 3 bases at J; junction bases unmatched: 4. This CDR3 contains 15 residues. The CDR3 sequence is CASSEREPHTGELFF. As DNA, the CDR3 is TGTGCCAGCAGTGAGCGGGAGCCACACACCGGGGAGCTGTTTTTT.

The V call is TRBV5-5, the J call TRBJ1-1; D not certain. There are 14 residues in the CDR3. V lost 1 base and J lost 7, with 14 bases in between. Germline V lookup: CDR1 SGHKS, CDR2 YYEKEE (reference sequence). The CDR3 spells CASSLRFMGDEAFF. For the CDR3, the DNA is TGTGCCAGCAGCTTGAGATTCATGGGAGATGAAGCTTTCTTT.

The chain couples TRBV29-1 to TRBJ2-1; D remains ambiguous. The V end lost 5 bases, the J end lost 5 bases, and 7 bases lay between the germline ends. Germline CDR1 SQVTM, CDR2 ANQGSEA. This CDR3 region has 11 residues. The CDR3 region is CSVPTNNEQFF. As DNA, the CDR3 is TGCAGCGTTCCTACCAACAATGAGCAGTTCTTC.

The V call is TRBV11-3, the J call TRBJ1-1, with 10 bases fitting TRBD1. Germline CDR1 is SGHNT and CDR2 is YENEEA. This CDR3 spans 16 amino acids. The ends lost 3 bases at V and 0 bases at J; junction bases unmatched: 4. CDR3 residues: CASSFSGTGVNTEAFF. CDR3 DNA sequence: TGTGCCAGCAGCTTTTCCGGGACAGGGGTGAACACTGAAGCTTTCTTT.

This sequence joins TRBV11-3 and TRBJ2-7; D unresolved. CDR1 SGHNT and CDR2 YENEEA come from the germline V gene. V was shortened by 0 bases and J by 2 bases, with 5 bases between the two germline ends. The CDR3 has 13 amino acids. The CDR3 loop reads CASSLDRTYEQYF. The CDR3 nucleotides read TGTGCCAGCAGCTTAGACAGAACCTACGAGCAGTACTTC.

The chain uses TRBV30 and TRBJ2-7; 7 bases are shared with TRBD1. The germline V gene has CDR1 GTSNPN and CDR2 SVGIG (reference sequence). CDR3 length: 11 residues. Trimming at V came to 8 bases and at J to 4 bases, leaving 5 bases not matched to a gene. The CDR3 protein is CAGTDFYEQYF. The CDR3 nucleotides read TGTGCCGGGACAGACTTTTACGAGCAGTACTTC. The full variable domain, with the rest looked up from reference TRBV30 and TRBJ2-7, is SQTIHQWPATLVQPVGSPLSLECTVEGTSNPNLYWYRQAAGRGLQLLFYSVGIGQISSEVPQNLSASRPQDRQFILSSKKLLLSDSGFYLCAGTDFYEQYFGPGTRLTVT.

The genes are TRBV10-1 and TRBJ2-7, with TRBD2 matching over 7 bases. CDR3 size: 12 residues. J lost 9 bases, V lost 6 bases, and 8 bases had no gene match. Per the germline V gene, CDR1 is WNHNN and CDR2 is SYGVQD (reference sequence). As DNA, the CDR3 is TGCGCCAGCAGCGGAAGCGGGACTCGGCAGTACTTC. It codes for CASSGSGTRQYF.

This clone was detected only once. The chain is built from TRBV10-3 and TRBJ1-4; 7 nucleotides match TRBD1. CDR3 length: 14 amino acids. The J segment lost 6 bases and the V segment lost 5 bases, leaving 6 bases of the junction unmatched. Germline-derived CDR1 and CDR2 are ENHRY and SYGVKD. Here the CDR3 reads CAISRQGGDEKLFF. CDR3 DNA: TGTGCCATCAGTAGACAGGGTGGCGATGAAAAACTGTTTTTT.

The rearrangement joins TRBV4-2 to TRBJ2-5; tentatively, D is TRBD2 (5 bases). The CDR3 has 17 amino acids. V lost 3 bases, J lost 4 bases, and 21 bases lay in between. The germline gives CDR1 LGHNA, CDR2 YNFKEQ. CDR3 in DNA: TGTGCCAGCAGCCAGGGTGGACGGACCCCGAGGGTAGAGACCCAGTACTTC. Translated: CASSQGGRTPRVETQYF.